The rows below give T cell receptor beta chains drawn from one sample of a study of persistence of HIV-infected CD4 T cells. Clones were read by immunoSEQ multiplex PCR, and TCRdb kept only the in-frame ones, dropping some. Found here are under 50,000 clones, over 80% of them singletons; the top ten hold about 3.5%. For these receptors, no antigen is known. Sequencing used CD4+ T cells sorted from PBMCs after 18-hour stimulation, obtained from a patient who received antiretroviral therapy. These receptor sequences come from an adult woman with HIV who was CMV-seropositive. Both conserved end residues are part of each CDR3. A D gene is named only where the DNA matches it firmly. Size tells how often a clone was seen (once, few, many) or the class of an expanded clone, and some rows leave it out.

DNA	CDR3	J	D	V	size
TGTGCCAGCAGTAACCGGGACAAGAACACTGAAGCTTTCTTT	CASSNRDKNTEAFF	TRBJ1-1	NA	TRBV6-5	NA
TGTGCCAGTAAGATTAAGGAGGGCCGCTACAATGAGCAGTTCTTC	CASKIKEGRYNEQFF	TRBJ2-1	NA	TRBV19	NA
TGTGCCACCAGTGATATCGGACAGGGCTCAACAGATACGCAGTATTTT	CATSDIGQGSTDTQYF	TRBJ2-3	TRBD1	TRBV24-1	NA
TGCGCCAGCAGCCAAGAAGGAACAGGGTACAATGAGCAGTTCTTC	CASSQEGTGYNEQFF	TRBJ2-1	NA	TRBV4-3	NA
TGTGCCAGCAGCTTGTTCGGGACTAGCGGGATCCAAGAGACCCAGTACTTC	CASSLFGTSGIQETQYF	TRBJ2-5	TRBD2	TRBV5-5	NA
TGTGCCAGCAGTTATAGTTCGCCCACCCAGGGCTACGAGCAGTACTTC	CASSYSSPTQGYEQYF	TRBJ2-7	NA	TRBV6-2/TRBV6-3	few
TGTGCCAGCAGCCCCGGGGCGAACACTGAAGCTTTCTTT	CASSPGANTEAFF	TRBJ1-1	NA	TRBV5-4	NA
TGTGCCAGCAATACGGGGGGGATCCAAGAGACCCAGTACTTC	CASNTGGIQETQYF	TRBJ2-5	TRBD2	TRBV2	NA
TGTGCCAGCAGCGCCGTGGGGGCAGGGAACACTGAAGCTTTCTTT	CASSAVGAGNTEAFF	TRBJ1-1	NA	TRBV27	few
TGCGCCAGCAGCACACTGCCATCGGGCTACGAGCAGTACTTC	CASSTLPSGYEQYF	TRBJ2-7	NA	TRBV5-1	NA
TGCGCCAGCAGCTTCGAGGGGGGAGGGACTGAAGCTTTCTTT	CASSFEGGGTEAFF	TRBJ1-1	NA	TRBV5-1	NA
TGCAGCGTGGTCCTCAACTTCAAACCCTACGAGCAGTACTTC	CSVVLNFKPYEQYF	TRBJ2-7	NA	TRBV29-1	NA
TGTGCCAGCAGGCGGACAGGCATTGAAGCTTTCTTT	CASRRTGIEAFF	TRBJ1-1	TRBD1	TRBV6-6	NA
TGTGCTAGTGGTTTGGTCTTAGGACAGACCTATGGCTACACCTTC	CASGLVLGQTYGYTF	TRBJ1-2	NA	TRBV12-5	NA
TGTGCCAGCAGCGCCGACAGGGGCCCGTTTACGTCTGGGGCCAACGTCCTGACTTTC	CASSADRGPFTSGANVLTF	TRBJ2-6	TRBD1	TRBV9	NA
TGCAGCGTTCTTCGGAGCTCCTACGAGCAGTACTTC	CSVLRSSYEQYF	TRBJ2-7	NA	TRBV29-1	NA
TGTGCCAGCAGTTTAATATCCTCCTACGAGCAGTACTTC	CASSLISSYEQYF	TRBJ2-7	NA	TRBV27	NA
TGTGCCAGCAGTAGGACAGCAATTGGGTATTTGCAGTACTTC	CASSRTAIGYLQYF	TRBJ2-7	NA	TRBV28	NA
TGTGCCAGCAGTTTTGGGCAGGGAGGGTACGAGCAGTACTTC	CASSFGQGGYEQYF	TRBJ2-7	TRBD2	TRBV28	once
TGTGCCAGCAGTAGGTCCTACAATGAGCAGTTCTTC	CASSRSYNEQFF	TRBJ2-1	NA	TRBV12-3/TRBV12-4	NA
TGTGCCAGCAGTTACTCGGGCCGAGGGCCTAATGAGCAGTTCTTC	CASSYSGRGPNEQFF	TRBJ2-1	NA	TRBV6-5	once
TGTGCCAGCAGTCCCGGCATGGGGGGCTACACCTTC	CASSPGMGGYTF	TRBJ1-2	NA	TRBV12-3/TRBV12-4	NA
TGTGCCAGCAGCCCGAGCGGACAGAACACCGGAGAGCTGTTTTTT	CASSPSGQNTGELFF	TRBJ2-2	NA	TRBV11-3	NA
TGTGCCTGGAGTGGGCTTGAGGAGACCCAGTACTTC	CAWSGLEETQYF	TRBJ2-5	NA	TRBV30	once
TGTGCCAGCAAGGTCGAGGGGGCGCGGACTGAAGCTTTCTTT	CASKVEGARTEAFF	TRBJ1-1	TRBD1	TRBV6-4	once
TGCGCCAGCAGCTTGCCGGAGAGGGGAAACACCATATATTTT	CASSLPERGNTIYF	TRBJ1-3	NA	TRBV5-1	NA
TGCAGCGTTGATTCCGTTTGGGCCCTTCTCTCTGGAAACACCATATATTTT	CSVDSVWALLSGNTIYF	TRBJ1-3	NA	TRBV29-1	once
TGTGCCAGCAGTGATGTATTAGGGGCGCGCGAGGTATATTTT	CASSDVLGAREVYF	TRBJ1-3	NA	TRBV28	NA
TGTGCCAGCAGCTTGACAGGGGGCTATGAAGCTTTCTTT	CASSLTGGYEAFF	TRBJ1-1	TRBD1	TRBV7-8	NA
TGTGCCAGCAGCGTTATCATGAACACTGAAGCTTTCTTT	CASSVIMNTEAFF	TRBJ1-1	NA	TRBV9	NA
TGTGCCAGCAGTTACTCCGCAGGGGGCACTGAAGCTTTCTTT	CASSYSAGGTEAFF	TRBJ1-1	TRBD1	TRBV6-2/TRBV6-3	NA
TGTGCCAGCAGCCGGGACCGCGCTGACTATGGCTACACCTTC	CASSRDRADYGYTF	TRBJ1-2	NA	TRBV5-6	NA
TGTGCCAGCAGCCGTGAGGGGTCGGGGGGAGCTTTCTTT	CASSREGSGGAFF	TRBJ1-1	NA	TRBV5-5	NA
TGTGCCAGCAGTGAGAACAGGGTCTATGGCTACACCTTC	CASSENRVYGYTF	TRBJ1-2	NA	TRBV25-1	NA
TGCGCCAGCAGTTACCAGGGGGCTGAGGGCTACACCTTC	CASSYQGAEGYTF	TRBJ1-2	TRBD1	TRBV5-1	once
TGTGCCAGCAGCTCTACCGGGACTCAAAATTCACCCCTCCACTTT	CASSSTGTQNSPLHF	TRBJ1-6	NA	TRBV5-8	few
TGTGCCAGTAGTATTGGACAGGGGGCGAAGGCCCAGTACTTC	CASSIGQGAKAQYF	TRBJ2-5	TRBD1	TRBV19	NA
TGTGCCAGCAGCCGGACAGGGACCTCCTACGAGCAGTACTTC	CASSRTGTSYEQYF	TRBJ2-7	TRBD1	TRBV27	NA
TGTGCCACCAAGGGCATGGGCACAGATACGCAGTATTTT	CATKGMGTDTQYF	TRBJ2-3	NA	TRBV24-1	once
TGTGCCTCACAGGGGGCTGGGGCCAACGTCCTGACTTTC	CASQGAGANVLTF	TRBJ2-6	TRBD1	TRBV30	NA
TGCGCCAGCAGCTTGCAGGGAGGGTCACCCCTCCACTTT	CASSLQGGSPLHF	TRBJ1-6	NA	TRBV5-1	NA
TGTGCCAGTAGTCACCGGGACTTAAACATTCAGTACTTC	CASSHRDLNIQYF	TRBJ2-4	NA	TRBV19	few
TGTGCCAGCAGCTTGCGGGGGGGGAGTTACAATGAGCAGTTCTTC	CASSLRGGSYNEQFF	TRBJ2-1	TRBD2	TRBV5-8	NA
TGTGCCAGCAGCCCCGGTGCCTCTAGACCCCTCCACTTT	CASSPGASRPLHF	TRBJ1-6	NA	TRBV5-8	NA
TGTGCCAGCAGTGCTAACCTGGGGGGAGGCAATCAGCCCCAGCATTTT	CASSANLGGGNQPQHF	TRBJ1-5	NA	TRBV6-1	NA
TGTGCCATCAGTGACGGGGCGGGGGATACGCAGTATTTT	CAISDGAGDTQYF	TRBJ2-3	NA	TRBV10-3	NA
TGTGCCAGCAGCCAAGATCTGGGACAGTTTAATTCACCCCTCCACTTT	CASSQDLGQFNSPLHF	TRBJ1-6	TRBD1	TRBV3-1/TRBV3-2	NA
TGTGCCAGCAGCTTACGATTGGGGGGACTAGCGGTTTCCTACGAGCAGTACTTC	CASSLRLGGLAVSYEQYF	TRBJ2-7	TRBD2	TRBV7-2	once
TGTGCCAGCAGCTTGGCGCCAGGCCCTAGCACAGATACGCAGTATTTT	CASSLAPGPSTDTQYF	TRBJ2-3	NA	TRBV7-8	NA
TGCGCCAGCAGCCCCGGGGCAGGGGGCCTACTTTCCTACGAGCAGTACTTC	CASSPGAGGLLSYEQYF	TRBJ2-7	TRBD1	TRBV4-1	NA
TGTGCCAGCAGCGGCGGGAGAATTTACTACAATGAGCAGTTCTTC	CASSGGRIYYNEQFF	TRBJ2-1	TRBD2	TRBV6-5	once
TGTGCCAGCAGTCAAGATTTATGGACTGAAGCTTTCTTT	CASSQDLWTEAFF	TRBJ1-1	NA	TRBV7-2	NA
TGTGCCAGCAGCCAATACAGAGGGGGACGCAGTTCTTCCGGGGAGCTGTTTTTT	CASSQYRGGRSSSGELFF	TRBJ2-2	NA	TRBV3-1/TRBV3-2	NA
TGTGCCATCAATGTGGCAGGGGGTGACTATGGCTACACCTTC	CAINVAGGDYGYTF	TRBJ1-2	TRBD1	TRBV10-3	NA
TGTGCCAGTAGTATAACGAGGGCGGACACTGAAGCTTTCTTT	CASSITRADTEAFF	TRBJ1-1	NA	TRBV19	NA
TGCGCCAGCAGCTTGGTCCTAGCGGGAGACCAAGAGACCCAGTACTTC	CASSLVLAGDQETQYF	TRBJ2-5	TRBD2	TRBV5-1	NA
TGTGCCAGCAGTGAAAAGGGTAGCTATGGCTACACCTTC	CASSEKGSYGYTF	TRBJ1-2	NA	TRBV2	NA
TGTGCCAGCAGCTTATGGACTTCTAGCACAGATACGCAGTATTTT	CASSLWTSSTDTQYF	TRBJ2-3	NA	TRBV7-2	NA